Shown below are 25 T cell receptor beta chains from a single sample sequenced in a study of spatial heterogeneity in lung cancer. Via MiXCR, TCRdb re-called the 5' RACE reads, giving one row per CDR3 protein. The data contain around 5,000 distinct CDR3 sequences, just under 30% of them singletons. Study results and limitations: Expanded alpha and beta TCR counts within tumors tracked tumor mutation counts.

These receptors have no identified antigens. Time point: sample taken at primary tumor resection. The starting material was lung tumor tissue, obtained at surgery. The receptors derive from a female donor with early-stage non-small cell lung cancer.

There are many counts of this clonotype. The chain combines TRBV7-9 with TRBJ2-2; D remains ambiguous. V was pared by 3 bases and J by 6 bases, with 8 bases between. This CDR3 is 13 amino acids long. Germline CDR1 reads SEHNR; CDR2 reads FQNEAQ (reference sequence). For the CDR3, the DNA is TGTGCCAGCAGCTTCGGCATCGCCGGGGAGCTGTTTTTT. Residues: CASSFGIAGELFF.

This clonotype was detected ten times or more. DNA of the CDR3: TGCGCCAGCAGCCAACCGATTAGCGGGGGGAAAGGCAATGAGCAGTTCTTC. Protein product: CASSQPISGGKGNEQFF. V is TRBV4-1 and J is TRBJ2-1; 10 bases line up with TRBD2. The CDR3 is 17 residues long. J gave up 6 bases and V 2 bases, and 10 bases lay outside the gene matches. Per the germline V gene, CDR1 is MGHRA and CDR2 is YSYEKL.

By share, this clonotype ranks as medium-sized. The chain links TRBV7-9 to TRBJ1-6; D ambiguous. Germline V lookup: CDR1 SEHNR, CDR2 FQNEAQ (reference sequence). There are 14 residues in the CDR3. V dropped 1 base and J dropped 10 bases, with 11 bases sitting between them. The CDR3 DNA follows: TGTGCCAGCAGCTTAGAAGCGGGAGGGTCACCCCTCCACTTT. The encoded protein is CASSLEAGGSPLHF. Full variable domain (rest looked up from reference TRBV7-9 and TRBJ1-6): DTGVSQNPRHKITKRGQNVTFRCDPISEHNRLYWYRQTLGQGPEFLTYFQNEAQLEKSRLLSDRFSAERPKGSFSTLEIQRTEQGDSAMYLCASSLEAGGSPLHFGNGTRLTVT.

By its share, this clonotype is medium-sized. The chain recombines TRBV7-9 with TRBJ2-1; tentatively, D is TRBD2 (6 bases). This CDR3 comprises 13 residues. Germline V gene sequence: CDR1 SEHNR, CDR2 FQNEAQ (reference sequence). The V and J ends lost 6 bases and 7 bases respectively, with 13 bases between them. The chain's CDR3 is CASREKSGNEQFF. In nucleotides, the CDR3 is TGTGCCAGCAGGGAGAAGAGCGGGAATGAGCAGTTCTTC.

The sample holds a few counts of this clonotype. This CDR3 is CASSQQGATSGNTIYF. The CDR3 nucleotides read TGCGCCAGCAGCCAACAGGGGGCTACCTCTGGAAACACCATATATTTT. The rearrangement links TRBV5-1 to TRBJ1-3, with 9 bases fitting TRBD1. Germline V gives CDR1 SGHRS, CDR2 YFSETQ. Trimming cost V 4 bases and J 0 bases; bases outside gene matches: 5. This CDR3 has 16 amino acids.

There are many counts of this clonotype. This chain links TRBV11-2 with TRBJ2-5; TRBD2 is a possible D gene (5 bases). Germline V gene lookup returns CDR1 SGHAT and CDR2 FQNNGV. V was cut by 5 bases and J by 9 bases, with 13 bases left in between. CDR3 length: 12 amino acids. The CDR3 DNA is TGTGCCAGCAGCCCAGACTACCAGCCCCAGTACTTC. Translating it yields CASSPDYQPQYF.

This clonotype is large in the sample. The chain recombines TRBV18 with TRBJ1-5; no reliable D call. CDR1 KGHSH and CDR2 LQKENI come from the germline V gene. The length of the CDR3 is 14 residues. V lost 3 bases and J 3 bases, leaving 9 bases between the germline ends. CDR3: CASSPGRINQPQHF. Written as DNA, the CDR3 is TGTGCCAGCTCACCCGGACGGATCAATCAGCCCCAGCATTTT. Filled out from reference TRBV18 and TRBJ1-5, the complete variable domain reads NAGVMQNPRHLVRRRGQEARLRCSPMKGHSHVYWYRQLPEEGLKFMVYLQKENIIDESGMPKERFSAEFPKEGPSILRIQQVVRGDSAAYFCASSPGRINQPQHFGDGTRLSIL.

This clonotype was seen at least ten times. The chain employs TRBV6-5 and TRBJ1-2, with TRBD1 identical over 8 bases. Germline lookup yields CDR1 MNHEY and CDR2 SVGAGI. V gave up 10 bases and J gave up 5 bases; unmatched junction bases: 6. The CDR3 loop spans 12 amino acids. The CDR3 sequence is CATTTGEYGYTF. As DNA, the CDR3 is TGTGCCACTACGACAGGGGAGTATGGCTACACCTTC.

The chain links TRBV29-1 to TRBJ2-1, with 10 positions matching TRBD1. CDR1 is SQVTM, CDR2 ANQGSEA, per germline. This CDR3 has 13 amino acids. Trimming took 8 bases from V and 7 from J; bases not matched to a gene: 8. DNA of the CDR3: TGCAGCCTTAATCCGGGACAGGGGAATGAGCAGTTCTTC. As protein: CSLNPGQGNEQFF.

There are many counts of this clonotype. V is TRBV7-6 and J is TRBJ2-7; 7 bases are shared with TRBD1. This CDR3 has 17 amino acids. J lost 4 bases, V lost 5 bases, and 17 bases had no gene match. Germline CDR1 reads SGHVS; CDR2 reads FNYEAQ. This chain's CDR3 is CASSPTGVYSPSYEQYF. CDR3 bases: TGTGCCAGCAGCCCCACAGGGGTCTACTCCCCATCTTACGAGCAGTACTTC.

The chain is built from TRBV29-1 and TRBJ2-7, with 8 bases matching TRBD1. The CDR3 has 16 amino acids. The trim removed 2 bases at V and 3 bases at J, leaving 12 bases unmatched. Germline V gene lookup returns CDR1 SQVTM and CDR2 ANQGSEA. Written as DNA, the CDR3 is TGCAGCGTTGAACTACCAGGACAGGGCCGTGACTACGAGCAGTACTTC. It translates to CSVELPGQGRDYEQYF.

In this sample, this clonotype turned up many times. The rearrangement joins TRBV6-5 to TRBJ1-6, with 10 bases lining up with TRBD1. The V and J ends lost 5 bases and 7 bases, in that order; junction bases with no gene match: 2. The CDR3 is 14 amino acids. CDR1 is MNHEY and CDR2 is SVGAGI in the germline V gene. This CDR3 is CASSPTGGNSPLHF. The CDR3 nucleotides read TGTGCCAGCAGTCCGACAGGGGGCAATTCACCCCTCCACTTT.

By sample share, this clonotype is medium-sized (0.01 to 0.1%). The gene calls are TRBV6-5 and TRBJ1-1, with no clear D. The V end lost 7 bases, the J end lost 0 bases, and 12 bases lay between the germline ends. CDR3 length: 14 residues. Germline values: CDR1 MNHEY, CDR2 SVGAGI. As DNA, the CDR3 is TGTGCCAGCACCCCGTCCACCCTGAACACTGAAGCTTTCTTT. Translation gives CASTPSTLNTEAFF.

This clonotype was recorded at least ten times. The chain has TRBV19 and TRBJ1-2, with no clear D. V lost 3 bases to trimming and J lost 0 bases, with 8 bases between them. There are 14 residues in the CDR3. Germline values: CDR1 LNHDA, CDR2 SQIVND (reference sequence). CDR3 bases: TGTGCCAGTAGTATGGGAAGCTCTAACTATGGCTACACCTTC. It is translated as CASSMGSSNYGYTF. The entire variable domain, with the rest obtained from reference TRBV19 and TRBJ1-2, is as follows: DGGITQSPKYLFRKEGQNVTLSCEQNLNHDAMYWYRQDPGQGLRLIYYSQIVNDFQKGDIAEGYSVSREKKESFPLTVTSAQKNPTAFYLCASSMGSSNYGYTFGSGTRLTVV.

This clonotype is medium-sized in the sample. The CDR3: CASSQGEIPYNEQFF. The DNA of the CDR3 is TGTGCCAGCAGCCAAGGTGAAATCCCCTACAATGAGCAGTTCTTC. This chain uses TRBV4-2 with TRBJ2-1, with D hard to call. V was shortened by 1 base and J by 2 bases, with 9 bases between the two germline ends. The CDR3 has 15 amino acids. The germline CDR1 and CDR2 sequences are LGHNA and YNFKEQ.

The chain joins TRBV10-3 to TRBJ2-7; no reliable D call. Per the germline V gene, CDR1 is ENHRY and CDR2 is SYGVKD. This CDR3 has 11 amino acids. Trimming took 4 bases from V and 5 from J, leaving 6 bases between them. The CDR3 reads CAISVGNEQYF. As DNA, the CDR3 is TGTGCCATCAGTGTGGGAAACGAGCAGTACTTC.

The genes are TRBV28 and TRBJ2-1; the D is unclear. The CDR3 runs to 14 residues. V dropped 2 bases and J dropped 8 bases, with 13 bases sitting between them. From germline, CDR1 is MDHEN and CDR2 SYDVKM. CDR3: CASSLVEAVHEQFF. The CDR3 DNA reads TGTGCCAGCAGTTTAGTCGAGGCGGTTCATGAGCAGTTCTTC.

This clonotype was seen ten or more times. The rearrangement joins TRBV6-1 to TRBJ1-4; D gene unclear. The CDR3 loop spans 14 amino acids. V gave up 8 bases and J gave up 8 bases, with 18 bases separating them. Germline-derived CDR1 and CDR2 are MNHNS and SASEGT. The CDR3 spells CASERKSGYEKLFF. CDR3 coding DNA: TGTGCCAGCGAACGAAAATCGGGGTACGAAAAACTGTTTTTT.

This clonotype is medium-sized within its sample. V gene TRBV5-6 combines with J gene TRBJ1-1, with 12 bases that match TRBD1. Germline CDR1 and CDR2: SGHDT and YYEEEE. Trimming at V came to 7 bases and at J to 7 bases, leaving 8 bases not matched to a gene. The CDR3 contains 14 residues. CDR3 residues: CASDGTGGRGEAFF. The CDR3 DNA reads as TGTGCCAGCGACGGGACAGGGGGCCGAGGTGAAGCTTTCTTT.

By share, this clonotype counts as medium-sized. The chain recombines TRBV6-1 with TRBJ1-1; the D is unclear. CDR1 is MNHNS, CDR2 SASEGT, per germline. The CDR3 is made up of 14 amino acids. V was shortened by 2 bases and J by 1 base, with 8 bases between the two germline ends. CDR3 sequence: CASSESRRNTEAFF. The DNA for the CDR3 is TGTGCCAGCAGTGAAAGTCGGAGGAACACTGAAGCTTTCTTT.

In its sample, this clonotype was seen many times. The chain carries TRBV6-2 or TRBV6-3 and TRBJ1-6; TRBD1 might be the D (5 bases). Trimming took 6 bases from V and 9 from J, leaving 18 bases between them. The CDR3 loop spans 15 amino acids. From germline, CDR1 is MNHEY and CDR2 SVGEGT. The CDR3 loop is CASRDTRDRLSPLHF. In nucleotides, the CDR3 is TGTGCCAGCAGAGACACTCGGGACCGACTTTCACCCCTCCACTTT.

This clonotype has a count of ten or more. V gene TRBV5-6 combines with J gene TRBJ2-3; D is possibly TRBD1 or TRBD2 (6 bases each). The CDR3 has 13 amino acids. Germline loops: CDR1 SGHDT, CDR2 YYEEEE. With 4 bases removed from V and 8 bases from J, the gap between germline ends came to 14 bases. CDR3 region: CASSGGPGGTQYF. The CDR3 DNA sequence: TGTGCCAGCAGCGGGGGGCCCGGGGGTACGCAGTATTTT.

In this sample, this clonotype turned up many times. The V gene is TRBV5-8, the J gene TRBJ2-7; 10 nucleotides agree with TRBD1. Trimming at V came to 0 bases and at J to 2 bases, leaving 2 bases not matched to a gene. Looked up from germline, CDR1 is SGHTS and CDR2 is YDEGEE. The CDR3 loop spans 15 amino acids. The CDR3: CASSLVGTGAYEQYF. CDR3 sequence (DNA): TGTGCCAGCAGCTTGGTTGGGACAGGGGCCTACGAGCAGTACTTC.

This clonotype is deemed medium-sized. The chain joins TRBV12-3 or TRBV12-4 to TRBJ1-3; TRBD1 might be the D (6 bases). CDR3 length: 16 residues. V lost 7 bases to trimming and J lost 0 bases, with 16 bases between them. The CDR3 spells CASTRAGASSGNTIYF. The CDR3 DNA is TGTGCCAGCACCAGGGCAGGGGCTAGCTCTGGAAACACCATATATTTT.

The chain couples TRBV7-8 to TRBJ2-5; 9 bases are shared with TRBD1. CDR3 size: 14 residues. The trim removed 4 bases at V and 5 bases at J, leaving 5 bases unmatched. Germline V gene data show CDR1 as SGHVS and CDR2 as FQNEAQ. Here the CDR3 reads CASSYRDRVETQYF. Written as DNA, the CDR3 is TGTGCCAGCAGCTACCGGGACAGGGTGGAGACCCAGTACTTC.